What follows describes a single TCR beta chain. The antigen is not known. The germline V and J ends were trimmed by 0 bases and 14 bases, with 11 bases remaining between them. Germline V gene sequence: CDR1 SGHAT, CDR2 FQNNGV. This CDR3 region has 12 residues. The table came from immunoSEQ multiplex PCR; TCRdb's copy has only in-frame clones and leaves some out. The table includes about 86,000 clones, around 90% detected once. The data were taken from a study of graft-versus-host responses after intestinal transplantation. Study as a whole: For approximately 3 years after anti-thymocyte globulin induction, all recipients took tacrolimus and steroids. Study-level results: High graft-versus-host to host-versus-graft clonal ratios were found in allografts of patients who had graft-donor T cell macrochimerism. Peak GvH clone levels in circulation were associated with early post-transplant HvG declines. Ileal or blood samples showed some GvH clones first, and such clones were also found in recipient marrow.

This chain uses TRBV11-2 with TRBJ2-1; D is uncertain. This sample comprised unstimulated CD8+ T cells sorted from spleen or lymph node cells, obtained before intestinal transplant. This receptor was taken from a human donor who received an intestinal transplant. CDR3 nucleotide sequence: TGTGCCAGCAGCTTAGATGCGGTAGCCGAGTTCTTC. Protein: CASSLDAVAEFF.